This entry is about one T cell receptor (beta chain). Antigen specificity is unknown. It was healthy bone marrow donors who served as donors. Amplification used 60 Vbeta primers and 13 Jbeta primers. The repertoire was sequenced with immunoSEQ multiplex PCR; TCRdb's copy has only in-frame clones and lacks some. In the table there are fewer than 200,000 clones, approximately 71% of which are singletons. Germline V gene sequence: CDR1 SGHVS, CDR2 FQNEAQ. The V and J ends lost 0 bases and 8 bases respectively, with 16 bases between them. The CDR3 spans 15 residues. The sample belongs to a study of cytomegalovirus exposure and HLA in healthy donors. Overall study results and limits: TCR beta V- and J-gene trimming was later associated with a missense DCLRE1C variant. The majority of CMV-associated TCR beta chains were reported as apparently HLA-restricted in a later analysis. Later analysis showed TCR association rates varying by HLA locus, highest for DRB1 and lowest for HLA-C.

Source material: PBMCs. The receptor was derived from a male donor in good health and CMV-seronegative. The V gene is TRBV7-8, the J gene TRBJ1-2, with D maybe TRBD1 (5 bases). The CDR3 nucleotides read TGTGCCAGCAGCTTAGCGGTACGGAGGGACGGGGGCTACACCTTC. Amino acids: CASSLAVRRDGGYTF.